This T cell receptor (beta chain) was sequenced in a study of blood T cell repertoires in COVID-19. Across the study: Samples of COVID-19 (acute and convalescent) were obtained from the United States, Italy and Spain. T cells, B-cell-depleted T cells, or PBMCs provided the cDNA or gDNA that served as material.

Trimming pared 4 bases from V and 11 bases from J, leaving 21 bases between. In germline, CDR1 is SGHNT, CDR2 YYREEE (reference sequence). The CDR3 is made up of 14 amino acids. Followed over time, Seattle patients had been enrolled while infection was active. Original analysis: Estimation of nucleated cell counts relied on the amplification of reference gene primers. Profiling relied on immunoSEQ multiplex PCR, and the TCRdb table lists in-frame clones only, not all of them. From that table come the V and J calls and clone size; the DNA was used to work out D and trimming. The sample lists approximately 150,000 clones, around 89% occurring once.

This clonotype was obtained from a human donor with COVID-19, enrolled during active disease. The donor label of this sample is uncertain. The chain uses TRBV5-4 and TRBJ1-1; D might be TRBD1 (6 bases). Sequences were obtained from peripheral blood. The CDR3: CASSPTLEQGEAFF. The CDR3 DNA reads as TGTGCCAGCAGCCCGACACTAGAACAGGGTGAGGCTTTCTTT.